This T cell receptor beta chain originates from a study of T cell responses to AZD1222 COVID-19 vaccine. General study points: Vaccination with two AZD1222 doses was followed by a rise in Spike-specific TCR breadth and depth. Vaccine-related CD4 TCRs covered spike, predominating at 160-218 and 743-854. There were mostly white British donors and more females than males, and clonal diversity was possibly underestimated. Only a handful of people who got AZD1222 tested seropositive at baseline.

The CDR3 covers 14 residues. After removal of 8 bases from V and 2 bases from J, the junction contained 8 bases not matched to a gene. Germline V lookup: CDR1 MDHEN, CDR2 SYDVKM. Measured with immunoSEQ multiplex PCR; TCRdb has only the in-frame clones, and not every one. The data show 120,000 or so clones, around 90% seen once. Comments on this clone: Its antigen is currently unknown.

The sequences come from peripheral blood, collected on day 0 of AZD1222 vaccination. The receptor's source is an adult in good health. This rearrangement joins TRBV28 to TRBJ2-7, with 8 bases lining up with TRBD1. The CDR3 nucleotides read TGTGCCAGCCGCTCGGACAGGGAGACCTACGAGCAGTACTTC. It codes for CASRSDRETYEQYF.